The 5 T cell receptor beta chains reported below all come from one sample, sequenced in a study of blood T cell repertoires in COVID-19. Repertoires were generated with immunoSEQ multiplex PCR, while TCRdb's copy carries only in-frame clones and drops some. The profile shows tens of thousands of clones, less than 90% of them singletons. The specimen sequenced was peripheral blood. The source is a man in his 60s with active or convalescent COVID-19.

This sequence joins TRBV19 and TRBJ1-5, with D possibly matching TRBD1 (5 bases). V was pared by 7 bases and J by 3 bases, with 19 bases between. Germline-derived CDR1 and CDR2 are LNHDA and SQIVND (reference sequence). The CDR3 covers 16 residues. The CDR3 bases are TGTGCCAGTACCATAATTGGGGCAACTATCAATCAGCCCCAGCATTTT. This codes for CASTIIGATINQPQHF.

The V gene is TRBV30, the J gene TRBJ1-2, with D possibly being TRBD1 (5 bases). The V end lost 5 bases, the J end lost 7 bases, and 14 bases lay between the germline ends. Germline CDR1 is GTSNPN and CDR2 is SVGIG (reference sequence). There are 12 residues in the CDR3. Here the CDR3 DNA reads TGTGCCTGGGCGCCGGGGGGATTTGGCTACACCTTC. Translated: CAWAPGGFGYTF.

The CDR3 sequence: CASTDRTREKLFF. The CDR3 DNA sequence: TGTGCCAGTACCGACCGGACAAGGGAAAAACTGTTTTTT. The gene calls are TRBV19 and TRBJ1-4, with D possibly matching TRBD1 (5 bases). The CDR3 is 13 residues long. Between the trimmed V and J ends, which lost 7 bases and 8 bases, there was a span of 14 bases. Germline CDR1 reads LNHDA; CDR2 reads SQIVND (reference sequence).

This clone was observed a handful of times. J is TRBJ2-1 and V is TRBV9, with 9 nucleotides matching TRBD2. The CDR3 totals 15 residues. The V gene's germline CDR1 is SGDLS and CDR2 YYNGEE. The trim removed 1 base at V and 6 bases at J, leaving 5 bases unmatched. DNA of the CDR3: TGTGCCAGCAGCGTAACCGGGACTAGCACCAATGAGCAGTTCTTC. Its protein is CASSVTGTSTNEQFF.

The CDR3 region has the DNA TGTGCCAGCAGCGTAGGGACTAGCCCAGATACGCAGTATTTT. Its translation: CASSVGTSPDTQYF. J is TRBJ2-3 and V is TRBV9, with TRBD2 matching over 8 bases. The CDR3 sequence is 14 residues long. The V and J ends lost 0 bases and 4 bases, in that order; junction bases with no gene match: 1. CDR1 SGDLS and CDR2 YYNGEE come from the germline V gene.